The source of this TCR beta chain is a study of graft-versus-host responses after intestinal transplantation. Study background: Induction with anti-thymocyte globulin, then tacrolimus and steroids for roughly 3 years, was given to all recipients. Study results and limitations: Allografts of one patient group, those with graft-donor T cell macrochimerism, had high graft-versus-host to host-versus-graft clonal ratios. Researchers found peak circulating GvH clone levels linked to early post-transplant HvG declines. GvH clones appeared in recipient marrow, some first in ileum or blood.

The repertoire was sequenced with immunoSEQ multiplex PCR; TCRdb's copy has only in-frame clones and lacks some. The sample contains about 88,000 clones, roughly 90% of which appear only once. About this clone itself: Its antigen is unknown.

The specimen was unstimulated CD4+ T cells sorted from spleen or lymph node cells, collected before intestinal transplant. This receptor was taken from a human donor who received an intestinal transplant.

For the CDR3, the DNA is TGTGCCAGCAGCTCGAACCAACCGGGACAAGAAGCCTACACCTTC. This encodes CASSSNQPGQEAYTF. The V call is TRBV7-8, the J call TRBJ1-2, with D possibly TRBD1 on 6 matching bases. The CDR3 is made up of 15 amino acids. Germline V CDR1 and CDR2: SGHVS, FQNEAQ. Trimming cost V 4 bases and J 10 bases, with 22 bases left between them.